This entry lists 28 T cell receptor beta chains sequenced from one sample in a study of T-cell memory formation after mild COVID-19 listed by TCRdb under 2021. The library relied on 5' RACE. Sequenced on an Illumina NovaSeq 6000. The public reads were quality trimmed at Q25 with fastp and then assembled into clones with MiXCR by TCRdb, keeping productive beta chains. Rows are unified per CDR3 protein, each entry keeping the most common DNA and genes. This sample has approximately 390,000 distinct CDR3 sequences in its table, and about 17% of those were observed once. Around a fifth of the sample is held by the ten biggest clonotypes. Material for sequencing was PBMCs or a T cell subset sorted from them (not recorded which). The receptors stem from a man aged 18-30 years who had mild COVID-19 (a few samples of this study predate the infection). The sample titles of this study are shuffled in the database, so cell type and time point are left out; the donor was told from shared clones.

This clonotype was recorded a few times. The J gene is TRBJ2-5, the V gene TRBV5-1; TRBD1 matches 7 bases. The CDR3 length is 17 residues. The germline V gene encodes CDR1 SGHRS and CDR2 YFSETQ. The ends lost 4 bases at V and 3 bases at J; junction bases unmatched: 15. CDR3 nucleotides: TGCGCCAGCAGCGTCGGAAATACCGGGACAGCGGAAGAGACCCAGTACTTC. This codes for CASSVGNTGTAEETQYF.

This clonotype was counted between two and nine times. The chain uses TRBV5-6 and TRBJ1-1; unclear D gene. V gave up 4 bases and J gave up 7 bases, with 11 bases separating them. Germline V gene data show CDR1 as SGHDT and CDR2 as YYEEEE. The CDR3 is 12 amino acids. The CDR3, as DNA: TGTGCCAGCAGCAAAACTATATTTGAAGCTTTCTTT. It translates to CASSKTIFEAFF.

This clonotype has more than one count but fewer than ten. The chain joins TRBV5-1 to TRBJ1-4, with D possibly matching TRBD1 (5 bases). Germline V gives CDR1 SGHRS, CDR2 YFSETQ. The CDR3 runs 16 residues. Between the trimmed V and J ends, which lost 3 bases and 3 bases, there was a span of 15 bases. CDR3 loop: CASSWDGNLSNEKLFF. The DNA of the CDR3 is TGCGCCAGCAGCTGGGACGGTAACCTCTCTAATGAAAAACTGTTTTTT.

V gene TRBV6-2 or TRBV6-3 combines with J gene TRBJ1-2; perhaps TRBD1 as D (5 bases). There are 15 residues in the CDR3. Germline V gene data show CDR1 as MNHEY and CDR2 as SVGEGT. V was pared by 6 bases and J by 2 bases, with 16 bases between. CDR3 sequence reads: CASRPTRRGNYGYTF. DNA for the CDR3: TGTGCCAGCAGACCGACTAGGCGGGGGAACTATGGCTACACCTTC.

The V call is TRBV11-2, the J call TRBJ2-1; D unclear. CDR3 length equals 11 residues. Germline V CDR1 and CDR2: SGHAT, FQNNGV. Trimming removed 2 bases from V and 9 bases from J, with 5 bases in between. The CDR3 sequence is CASSLKGEQFF. Here the CDR3 DNA reads TGTGCCAGCAGCTTAAAGGGTGAGCAGTTCTTC.

The chain carries TRBV20-1 and TRBJ1-1; 10 bases agree with TRBD1. Germline CDR1 DFQATT, CDR2 SNEGSKA (reference sequence). The V segment lost 3 bases and the J segment 4 bases; nucleotides outside the gene matches: 5. The CDR3 runs 14 residues. CDR3 protein: CSARGQGLGTEAFF. In DNA, the CDR3 is TGCAGTGCTAGGGGACAGGGGTTGGGCACTGAAGCTTTCTTT.

This clonotype came up a few times. The rearrangement joins TRBV6-6 to TRBJ2-1; D remains ambiguous. The CDR3 extends over 13 amino acids. Looked up from germline, CDR1 is MNHNY and CDR2 is SVGAGI (reference sequence). Trimming took 2 bases from V and 10 from J, leaving 12 bases between them. The CDR3 sequence is CASSYVTNGEQFF. The CDR3 region has the DNA TGTGCCAGCAGTTACGTGACAAACGGCGAGCAGTTCTTC.

This chain connects TRBV2 to TRBJ2-7, with D unresolved. Looked up from germline, CDR1 is SNHLY and CDR2 is FYNNEI. The CDR3 contains 12 residues. V lost 3 bases, J lost 8 bases, and 11 bases lay in between. The CDR3 DNA sequence: TGTGCCAGCAGTGATTCCAGTCATAAGCAGTACGTC. Encoded protein: CASSDSSHKQYV.

There are a few counts of this clonotype. The chain employs TRBV20-1 and TRBJ1-5; 9 positions agree with TRBD1. Unmatched junction bases numbered 8, after V lost 6 bases and J lost 8 bases. The CDR3 covers 13 residues. Germline V gene sequence: CDR1 DFQATT, CDR2 SNEGSKA (reference sequence). DNA for the CDR3: TGCAGTGCCCTCGGGACAGGGATTGAGCCCCAGCATTTT. It yields the protein CSALGTGIEPQHF.

This clonotype was counted between two and nine times. The chain links TRBV7-2 to TRBJ2-7; TRBD1 matches at 8 bases. The CDR3 has 15 residues. The ends lost 3 bases at V and 2 bases at J; junction bases unmatched: 6. Germline V gives CDR1 SGHTA, CDR2 FQGNSA. The CDR3 here is CASSFSGTGAYEQYF. The CDR3 DNA reads as TGTGCCAGCAGCTTCTCCGGGACAGGAGCCTACGAGCAGTACTTC.

The chain carries TRBV27 and TRBJ1-1; TRBD1 might be the D (5 bases). Between the trimmed V and J ends, which lost 0 bases and 0 bases, there was a span of 11 bases. CDR1 and CDR2 from the germline V gene are MNHEY and SMNVEV (reference sequence). This CDR3 is 16 amino acids long. In DNA, the CDR3 is TGTGCCAGCAGTTTATCCCCGGGGCTAATGAACACTGAAGCTTTCTTT. This translates into CASSLSPGLMNTEAFF.

This clonotype showed up just a few times. J is TRBJ2-1 and V is TRBV7-2; TRBD1 might be the D (8 bases). V gave up 5 bases and J gave up 8 bases, with 22 bases separating them. There are 16 residues in the CDR3. The germline V gene encodes CDR1 SGHTA and CDR2 FQGNSA. CDR3 DNA: TGTGCCAGCAGCGAGAGGAGTCACAGGGGGAGGGATGAGCAGTTCTTC. This encodes CASSERSHRGRDEQFF.

This clonotype was picked up a small number of times. The chain joins TRBV5-1 to TRBJ1-5; tentative D call: TRBD1 (5 bases). Germline V CDR1 and CDR2: SGHRS, YFSETQ. The CDR3 is 13 residues long. With 0 bases removed from V and 6 bases from J, the gap between germline ends came to 7 bases. The CDR3 is CASSLDGGQPQHF. The CDR3 DNA reads TGCGCCAGCAGCTTGGACGGGGGTCAGCCCCAGCATTTT. The entire variable domain, with the rest obtained from reference TRBV5-1 and TRBJ1-5, is as follows: KAGVTQTPRYLIKTRGQQVTLSCSPISGHRSVSWYQQTPGQGLQFLFEYFSETQRNKGNFPGRFSGRQFSNSRSEMNVSTLELGDSALYLCASSLDGGQPQHFGDGTRLSIL.

This clonotype was counted only a few times. The V call is TRBV4-3, the J call TRBJ2-3, with a tentative D call TRBD2 (7 bases). Germline lookup yields CDR1 LGHNA and CDR2 YSLEER. This CDR3 has 17 amino acids. Trimming cost V 0 bases and J 0 bases, with 13 bases left between them. The CDR3 coding sequence is TGCGCCAGCAGCCAAGATCTGAGGGGGGGAAGCACAGATACGCAGTATTTT. Protein: CASSQDLRGGSTDTQYF.

This clonotype was counted a few times. V gene TRBV20-1 combines with J gene TRBJ2-7; D may be TRBD2 (5 bases). This CDR3 has 15 amino acids. V lost 2 bases to trimming and J lost 2 bases, with 16 bases between them. CDR1 DFQATT and CDR2 SNEGSKA come from the germline V gene (reference sequence). For the CDR3, the DNA is TGCAGTGCTAGATTGTGGGGAGTTGGTGCCTACGAGCAGTACTTC. The encoded protein is CSARLWGVGAYEQYF.

This clonotype was observed a few times. V and J are TRBV5-1 and TRBJ1-6; 7 nucleotides agree with TRBD1. Per the germline V gene, CDR1 is SGHRS and CDR2 is YFSETQ. V shed 4 bases, J shed 8 bases, and the junction held 9 bases outside the gene matches. The CDR3 sequence is 15 residues long. CDR3 nucleotides: TGCGCCAGCAGCCTCGGGACAGAACTTCATTCACCCCTCCACTTT. Amino acids: CASSLGTELHSPLHF.

This clonotype was seen more than once but under ten times. The chain has TRBV15 and TRBJ1-2; perhaps TRBD1 as D (5 bases). CDR1 is LNHNV, CDR2 YYDKDF, per germline (reference sequence). The CDR3 contains 13 residues. V lost 8 bases and J lost 1, with 11 bases in between. The CDR3 here is CATLGQNNYGYTF. DNA for the CDR3: TGTGCCACCTTGGGGCAGAATAACTATGGCTACACCTTC.

This clonotype was found a few times. The chain has TRBV25-1 and TRBJ1-2; TRBD1 matches 7 bases. There are 13 residues in the CDR3. Germline CDR1 is MGHDK and CDR2 is SYGVNS. V lost 4 bases to trimming and J lost 13 bases; unmatched junction nucleotides: 12. The CDR3 region is CASSVTGTVSATF. In DNA form, the CDR3 reads TGTGCCAGCAGTGTGACCGGGACAGTCTCCGCCACCTTC.

This clonotype was seen repeatedly, ten times or more. V and J are TRBV2 and TRBJ1-5; TRBD1 matches 8 bases. The germline V gene encodes CDR1 SNHLY and CDR2 FYNNEI. With 10 bases clipped from V and 5 bases from J, the junction kept 10 bases outside the gene matches. The CDR3 has 14 residues. In DNA form, the CDR3 reads TGTGCCACAAGGACAGGGTATGTGGATCAGCCCCAGCATTTT. Its translation is CATRTGYVDQPQHF.

About this clonotype: The junction differs from germline at one of its ends, possibly a read error. The V and J genes are TRBV6-1 and TRBJ1-5, with 8 bases aligning to TRBD1. Germline CDR1 reads MNHNS; CDR2 reads SASEGT. This CDR3 is 15 amino acids long. For the CDR3, the DNA is TGTGCCAGCAGCGAAGGACAGGGAACAGGGCAGCCCCAGCATTTT. Its protein product is CASSEGQGTGQPQHF.

As regards this clonotype: A junction boundary mismatches the germline segment, possibly from a read error. The chain links TRBV19 to TRBJ2-3, with 8 bases that match TRBD2. The CDR3 spans 13 residues. Germline CDR1 LNHDA, CDR2 SQIVND (reference sequence). The CDR3 region has the DNA TGTGCCAGTATGTCCAGCGGGGGAGATGCGCAGTATTTT. Residues: CASMSSGGDAQYF.

A few counts support this clonotype. This rearrangement joins TRBV6-2 or TRBV6-3 to TRBJ2-3; TRBD1 aligns across 7 bases. The CDR3 contains 15 residues. V dropped 6 bases and J dropped 4; count of bases not matched to a gene: 10. The germline V gene has CDR1 MNHEY and CDR2 SVGEGT. DNA for the CDR3: TGTGCCAGCAGGATACAGGGGAGTCCACCAGATACGCAGTATTTT. Protein: CASRIQGSPPDTQYF.

The V call is TRBV7-9, the J call TRBJ2-1; either TRBD1 or TRBD2 may supply D (5 bases each). The length of the CDR3 is 16 residues. The V end was cut by 5 bases, the J end by 0 bases, with 14 bases between. The V gene's germline CDR1 is SEHNR and CDR2 FQNEAQ (reference sequence). The CDR3 loop is CASSPLEGSSYNEQFF. CDR3 nucleotides: TGTGCCAGCAGCCCGCTTGAGGGGAGCTCCTACAATGAGCAGTTCTTC. Combining the CDR3 with reference TRBV7-9 and TRBJ2-1 gives the whole variable domain DTGVSQNPRHKITKRGQNVTFRCDPISEHNRLYWYRQTLGQGPEFLTYFQNEAQLEKSRLLSDRFSAERPKGSFSTLEIQRTEQGDSAMYLCASSPLEGSSYNEQFFGPGTRLTVL.

This clonotype has a count of ten or more. The genes are TRBV6-2 or TRBV6-3 and TRBJ1-5; D remains unclear. Deletions cut 2 bases from V and 2 bases from J, with 13 bases between. Germline CDR1 and CDR2: MNHEY and SVGEGT. The CDR3 length is 16 residues. CDR3 DNA: TGTGCCAGCAGTTACCATCCGGCCCAGGGCAATCAGCCCCAGCATTTT. The encoded protein is CASSYHPAQGNQPQHF.

The genes are TRBV10-3 and TRBJ1-2; maybe TRBD1 (5 bases). From germline, CDR1 is ENHRY and CDR2 SYGVKD. This CDR3 comprises 15 residues. V was shortened by 3 bases and J by 2 bases, with 13 bases between the two germline ends. The CDR3 nucleotides read TGTGCCATCAGTGATAGGGACGGACCGAACTATGGCTACACCTTC. This encodes CAISDRDGPNYGYTF.

The chain joins TRBV24-1 to TRBJ1-2; no clear D gene. This CDR3 has 13 residues. Germline V gene data show CDR1 as KGHDR and CDR2 as SFDVKD. Between the trimmed V and J ends, which lost 5 bases and 5 bases, there was a span of 11 bases. The CDR3 coding sequence is TGTGCCACCAGTGGTTACTCGCCATATGGCTACACCTTC. Its protein product is CATSGYSPYGYTF.

The chain is built from TRBV14 and TRBJ2-1, with 11 bases lining up with TRBD2. This CDR3 spans 15 amino acids. Trimming removed 7 bases from V and 8 bases from J; junction bases left unmatched: 10. CDR1 is SGHDN, CDR2 FVKESK, per germline. CDR3 coding DNA: TGTGCCAGCACGAGGACTAGCGGGCTCATGGATGAGCAGTTCTTC. This gives the protein CASTRTSGLMDEQFF.

This clonotype was seen a handful of times. The chain is built from TRBV7-2 and TRBJ2-4, with TRBD1 matching 9 bases. The CDR3 runs 19 residues. V was clipped by 4 bases and J by 0 bases; unmatched bases: 13. Germline V CDR1 and CDR2: SGHTA, FQGNSA. The CDR3 bases are TGTGCCAGCAGCTCCGGGCAAGGACAGGGGACGATAGCCAAAAACATTCAGTACTTC. Protein: CASSSGQGQGTIAKNIQYF.